A single count supports the clone carrying this TCR beta chain. J lost 6 bases, V lost 9 bases, and 16 bases had no gene match. This CDR3 region has 17 residues. Per germline, CDR1 LNHDA and CDR2 SQIVND (reference sequence). This record belongs to a study of T cell changes during pregnancy in multiple sclerosis. The repertoire was sequenced with immunoSEQ multiplex PCR; TCRdb's copy has only in-frame clones and lacks some. This table has fewer than 45,000 clones, around 90% appearing once. Source: CD4+ T cells from peripheral blood mononuclear cells, taken in the first trimester of pregnancy. The rearrangement links TRBV19 to TRBJ2-2; 10 bases align to TRBD2. This TCR came from a female donor with multiple sclerosis, enrolled in a pregnancy study. The CDR3 DNA reads as TGTGCCAGCACATATAGTCCGGGACTAGCGCGACCCGGGGAGCTGTTTTTT. This gives the protein CASTYSPGLARPGELFF.